This T cell receptor beta chain was captured in a study of OX40 agonist ivuxolimab in advanced cancers. As for the study in general: At 0.01 to 10 mg/kg, ivuxolimab was administered intravenously to patients every 2 weeks.

Only in-frame clones appear in the TCRdb table, and some are missing; sequencing was by immunoSEQ multiplex PCR. In the table there are tens of thousands of clones, about 90% of which are singletons. With respect to this clone: Its matching antigen is unknown.

Study results and limitations: By week 6 at 0.1 to 3.0 mg/kg, blood CD4+ and CD8+ T cells had expanded clonally. Partial responders at 0.1-3.0 mg/kg had among the lowest clonal expansion. In a subset of nonresponders, normalized T-cell clonal expansion was also low.

This CDR3 comprises 11 residues. J gave up 12 bases and V 3 bases, and 5 bases lay outside the gene matches. Germline-derived CDR1 and CDR2 are SGHNT and YYREEE (reference sequence). Sample: CD4+ or CD8+ T cells sorted from blood, taken in a trial of the OX40 agonist ivuxolimab. The receptor was isolated from an adult with an advanced solid tumor such as melanoma, head and neck, liver or kidney cancer. V usage is TRBV5-4 and J usage is TRBJ2-5; 7 bases match TRBD1. CDR3 sequence (DNA): TGTGCCAGCAGCTCGGGACAGTCGGAGTACTTC. Amino acid sequence: CASSSGQSEYF.